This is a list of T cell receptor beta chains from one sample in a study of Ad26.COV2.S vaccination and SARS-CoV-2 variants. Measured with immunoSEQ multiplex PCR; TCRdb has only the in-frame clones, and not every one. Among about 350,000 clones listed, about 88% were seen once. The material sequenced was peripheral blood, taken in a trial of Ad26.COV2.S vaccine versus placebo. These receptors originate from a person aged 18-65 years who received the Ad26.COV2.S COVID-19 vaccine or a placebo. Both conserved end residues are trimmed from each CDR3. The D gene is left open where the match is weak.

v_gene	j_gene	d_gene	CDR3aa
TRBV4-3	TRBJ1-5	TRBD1	ASSQDTGDLGQPQH
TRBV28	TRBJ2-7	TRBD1	ASSLGQGYEQY
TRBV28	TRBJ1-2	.	ASSLLSAYGYT
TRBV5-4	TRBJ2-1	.	ASSLSAGSYNEQF
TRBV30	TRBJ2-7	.	AWSVSLGPYEQY
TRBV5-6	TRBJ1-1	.	ASSLGYRAETEAF
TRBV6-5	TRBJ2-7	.	ASSPRNEQY
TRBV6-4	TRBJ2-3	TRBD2	ASSVAGGPDTQY
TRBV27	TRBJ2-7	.	ASTLSRGGRYEQY
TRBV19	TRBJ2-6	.	ASSPNPPGGSGANVLT
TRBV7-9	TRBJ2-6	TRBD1	ASSFIPGQGKFGANVLT
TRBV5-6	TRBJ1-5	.	ASSHLTETNQPQH
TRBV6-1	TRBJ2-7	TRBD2	ASSESGGPSYEQY
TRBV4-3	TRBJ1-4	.	ASSQGAGGIEKLF
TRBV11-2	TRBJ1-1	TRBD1	ASSLDRGQGARRTEAF
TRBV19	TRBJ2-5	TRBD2	ASSTTLPGSGRKETQY
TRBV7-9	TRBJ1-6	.	ASSLGGRQSSYNSPLH
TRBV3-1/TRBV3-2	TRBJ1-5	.	ASSPDENQPQH